This T cell receptor (beta chain) was documented in a study of patients and donors after allogeneic stem cell transplantation. TCRdb itself ran the RT-PCR reads through MiXCR, one entry per CDR3 protein. The data show about 960,000 distinct CDR3 sequences, about 20% seen once. This clonotype was detected a few times. The CDR3 has 15 residues. The V end lost 5 bases, the J end lost 2 bases, and 15 bases lay between the germline ends. Germline loops: CDR1 KGHSH, CDR2 LQKENI. The sequence was obtained from a human donor who was either an allogeneic HSCT recipient or a stem cell or donor lymphocyte infusion donor (not recorded which). It is not recorded whose cells these are; they may come from a transplant donor. V is TRBV18 and J is TRBJ1-2, with D possibly TRBD1 on 5 matching bases. Sequenced input: blood, either unsorted or a sorted T cell fraction (not recorded which). DNA of the CDR3: TGTGCCAGCTCATTCAGTGGTGGGACGAACTATGGCTACACCTTC. As protein: CASSFSGGTNYGYTF.